This T cell receptor (beta chain) stems from a study of blood T cells in healthy people across ages. This CDR3 region has 13 residues. Using a J-beta primer mix together with a sample-barcoded 5' primer, a second PCR was run for roughly 6 to 11 cycles. TCRdb re-called the 5' RACE reads through MiXCR, storing one row per CDR3 protein. The sample consists of around 870,000 distinct CDR3 sequences, around 28% of them appearing once. As regards this clonotype: Germline and junction disagree at one end, which may indicate a read error.

The material sequenced was blood. This receptor was taken from a woman aged 80 or over in good health. This chain joins TRBV12-3 or TRBV12-4 and TRBJ2-7; 8 bases are shared with TRBD2. The CDR3 bases are TGTGCCAGCAGTATAGCGGGACGGGGCGAGCAGTACTTC. Translating gives CASSIAGRGEQYF.